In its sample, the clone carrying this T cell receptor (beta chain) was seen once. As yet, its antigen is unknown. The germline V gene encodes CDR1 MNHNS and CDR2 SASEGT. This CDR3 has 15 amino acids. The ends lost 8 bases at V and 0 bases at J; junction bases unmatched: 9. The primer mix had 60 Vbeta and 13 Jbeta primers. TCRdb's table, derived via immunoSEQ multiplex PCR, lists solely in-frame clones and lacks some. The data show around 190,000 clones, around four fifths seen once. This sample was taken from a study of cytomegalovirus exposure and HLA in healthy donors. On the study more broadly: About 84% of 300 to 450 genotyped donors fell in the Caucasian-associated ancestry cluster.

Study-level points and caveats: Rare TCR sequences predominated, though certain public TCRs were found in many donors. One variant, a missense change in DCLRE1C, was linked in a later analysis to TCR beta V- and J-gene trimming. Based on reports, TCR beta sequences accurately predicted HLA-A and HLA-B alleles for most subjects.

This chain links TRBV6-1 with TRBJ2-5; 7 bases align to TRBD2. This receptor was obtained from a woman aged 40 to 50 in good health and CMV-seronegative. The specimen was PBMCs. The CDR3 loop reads CASEAGLPYQETQYF. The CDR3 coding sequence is TGTGCCAGCGAAGCGGGACTGCCGTACCAAGAGACCCAGTACTTC.